This TCR beta chain was recorded in a study of T-cell memory formation after mild COVID-19 (dated by TCRdb to 2020 to 2023). With respect to the entire study: TCR sequence clusters from the two donors were largely donor specific. The cohort comprised two young, previously healthy adult volunteers, one female and one male. In two donors, T-cell clones that expanded and contracted after mild COVID-19 were followed by sequencing TCRalpha and TCRbeta repertoires longitudinally. General study outcomes and caveats: Clones contracting from day 15 to 85 had balanced CD4/CD8 phenotypes, while a second wave expanding from day 15 to 37 was biased towards CD4+. The study covered only a couple of mild cases, and larger cohorts including severe cases with pre-infection samples were considered necessary. The second-wave clones that peaked on day 37 were not confirmed to be SARS-CoV-2 specific. Contracting CD4+ clones were located mainly in the CM and EM memory subsets, whereas CD8+ clones were found to be enriched in EMRA. Some responding clones were found in pre-infection memory, which suggests that pre-existing cross-reactive memory T cells took part in the SARS-CoV-2 response.

A remark on this clonotype: This receptor's antigen is unknown. Per-base quality was not reported, and no clone a single base away is much larger than it.

These reads were obtained on an Illumina NovaSeq 6000. Using 5'RACE with constant-segment primers, TCRalpha and TCRbeta cDNA libraries were constructed, with sample barcodes and unique molecular identifiers added in the process. Trizol reagent was used to extract RNA from every sample. Libraries were amplified in two PCR steps, with a second sample barcode and Illumina TruSeq adapters added in the second step. Sequencing of the libraries was done on an Illumina NovaSeq, producing 2 x 150 bp paired-end reads. The original pipeline was this. The reads were demultiplexed and collapsed into UMI-guided consensus sequences using migec v1.2.7. Using mixcr v2.1.11, the UMI consensuses were aligned to TRA and TRB V and J templates and assembled into clonotypes. Expanded or contracted clonotypes were those called significant by both edgeR and NoisET, with noise models trained on biological replicates. For edgeR calls, the thresholds were a false discovery rate-adjusted p below 0.01 and a log2 fold-change of 1. As an exploratory analysis of dynamics, max-normalized trajectories of the 1000 most abundant clonotypes were examined with PCA combined with hierarchical clustering. Separately sequenced CD4+ and CD8+ repertoires were used to assign the CD4 or CD8 phenotype of responding clones. TCRdb reprocessed the public reads (quality trimming at Q25 with fastp, clone calling with MiXCR) and kept in-frame beta chains. A single entry per CDR3 protein holds the most common genes and DNA from its merged rows. The V and J calls, along with clone size, are taken from TCRdb and not from the paper's own processing. The sample includes around 180,000 distinct CDR3 sequences, with approximately 17% observed a single time. The top ten constitute roughly 4% of the sample.

Ficoll-Paque density gradient centrifugation was used to isolate PBMCs. V and J are truncated by 6 bases and 0 bases respectively, leaving an intervening sequence of 9 bases. Inclusive of the bounding cysteine and phenylalanine, the CDR3 is 14 residues long. Only the CDR3 part of the read is kept: 42 bases, read in frame from the first base. CDR1 MNHEY and CDR2 SVGAGI are derived from the germline V gene. The V gene is TRBV6-5 and the J gene is TRBJ1-3; the D gene cannot be named for sure. The source material was PBMCs or a T cell subset sorted from them (not recorded which). This clonotype was obtained from a man aged 18 to 30 who had mild COVID-19 (a few samples of this study predate the infection). The sample titles of this study are shuffled in the database, so cell type and time point are left out; the donor was told from shared clones. The nucleotides are TGTGCCAGCAGGGCACGGAGCTCTGGAAACACCATATATTTT. This encodes CASRARSSGNTIYF.